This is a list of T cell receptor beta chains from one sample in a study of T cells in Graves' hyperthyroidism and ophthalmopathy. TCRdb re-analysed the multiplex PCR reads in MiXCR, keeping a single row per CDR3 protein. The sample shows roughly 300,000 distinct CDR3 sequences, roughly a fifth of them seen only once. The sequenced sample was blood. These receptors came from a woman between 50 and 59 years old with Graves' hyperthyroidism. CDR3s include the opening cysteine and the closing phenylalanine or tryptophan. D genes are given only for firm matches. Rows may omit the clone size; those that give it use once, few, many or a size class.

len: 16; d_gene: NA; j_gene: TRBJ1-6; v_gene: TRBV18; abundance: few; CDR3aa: CASSPLSSSYNSPLHF; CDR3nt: TGTGCCAGCTCACCACTGTCCAGCTCCTATAATTCACCCCTCCACTTT
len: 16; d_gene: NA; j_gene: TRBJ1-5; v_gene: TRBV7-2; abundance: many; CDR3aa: CASSYTGGYSNQPQHF; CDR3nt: TGTGCCAGCAGCTATACAGGAGGATATAGCAATCAGCCCCAGCATTTT
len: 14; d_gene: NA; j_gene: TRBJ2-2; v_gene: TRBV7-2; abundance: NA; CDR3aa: CASSSFLEAGELFF; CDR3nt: TGTGCCAGCAGCTCCTTCTTAGAGGCCGGGGAGCTGTTTTTT
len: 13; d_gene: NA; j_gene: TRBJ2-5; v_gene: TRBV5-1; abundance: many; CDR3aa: CASSPKPRETQYF; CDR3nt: TGCGCCAGCAGCCCCAAGCCCAGAGAGACCCAGTACTTC
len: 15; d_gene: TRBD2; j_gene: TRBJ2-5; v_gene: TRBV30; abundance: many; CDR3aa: CAWSPGTSGQETQYF; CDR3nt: TGTGCCTGGAGCCCCGGGACTAGCGGACAAGAGACCCAGTACTTC
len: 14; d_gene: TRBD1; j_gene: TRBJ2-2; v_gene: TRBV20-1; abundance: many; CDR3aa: CSAVTGGGTGELFF; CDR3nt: TGCAGTGCTGTCACAGGGGGTGGGACCGGGGAGCTGTTTTTT
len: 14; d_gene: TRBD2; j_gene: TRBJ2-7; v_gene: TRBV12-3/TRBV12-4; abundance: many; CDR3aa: CASRAPTSGNEQYF; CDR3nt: TGTGCCAGCAGGGCCCCCACTAGCGGGAACGAGCAGTACTTC
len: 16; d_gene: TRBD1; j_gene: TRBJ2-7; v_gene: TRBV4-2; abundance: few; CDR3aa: CASSQEKGTGGYEQYF; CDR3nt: TGTGCCAGCAGCCAAGAAAAAGGGACAGGGGGCTACGAGCAGTACTTC
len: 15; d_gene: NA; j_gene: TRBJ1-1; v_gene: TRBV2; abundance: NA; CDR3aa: CASSENRGSNTEAFF; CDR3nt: TGTGCCAGCAGTGAAAACCGGGGCTCGAACACTGAAGCTTTCTTT
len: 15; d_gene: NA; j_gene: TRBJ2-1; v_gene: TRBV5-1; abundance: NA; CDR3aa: CASRPNLAGDNEQFF; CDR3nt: TGCGCCAGCAGACCAAATCTAGCAGGGGATAATGAGCAGTTCTTC
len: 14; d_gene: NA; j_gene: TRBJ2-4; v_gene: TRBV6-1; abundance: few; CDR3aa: CASRGTLGKNIQYF; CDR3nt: TGTGCCAGCAGAGGCACCCTAGGCAAAAACATTCAGTACTTC
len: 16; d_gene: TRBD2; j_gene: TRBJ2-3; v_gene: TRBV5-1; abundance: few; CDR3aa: CASSLNAGGATDTQYF; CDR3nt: TGCGCCAGCAGCTTGAATGCGGGAGGTGCCACAGATACGCAGTATTTT
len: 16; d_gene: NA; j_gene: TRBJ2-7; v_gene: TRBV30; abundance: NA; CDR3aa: CAWSVLGVATEFEQYF; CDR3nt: TGTGCCTGGAGTGTATTGGGGGTGGCGACAGAGTTCGAGCAGTACTTC
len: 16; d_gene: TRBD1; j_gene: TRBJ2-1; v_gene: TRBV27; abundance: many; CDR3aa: CASSLILRGRNNEQFF; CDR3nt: TGTGCCAGCAGTCTAATCCTCAGGGGGCGCAACAATGAGCAGTTCTTC
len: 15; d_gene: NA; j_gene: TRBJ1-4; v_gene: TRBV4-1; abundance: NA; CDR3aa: CASSQERTTNEKLFF; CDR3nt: TGCGCCAGCAGCCAAGAGCGAACAACTAATGAAAAACTGTTTTTT
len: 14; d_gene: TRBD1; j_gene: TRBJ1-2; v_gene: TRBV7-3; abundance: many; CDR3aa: CASSNSGQGGGYTF; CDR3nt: TGTGCCAGCAGCAACTCGGGACAGGGTGGTGGCTACACCTTC
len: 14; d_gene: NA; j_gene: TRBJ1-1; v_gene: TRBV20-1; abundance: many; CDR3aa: CSARALAWNTEAFF; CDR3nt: TGCAGTGCTAGGGCTCTGGCCTGGAACACTGAAGCTTTCTTT
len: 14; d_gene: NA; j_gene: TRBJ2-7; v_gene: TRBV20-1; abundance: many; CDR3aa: CSARDWDKSYEQYF; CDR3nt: TGCAGTGCTAGAGACTGGGACAAGTCCTACGAGCAGTACTTC
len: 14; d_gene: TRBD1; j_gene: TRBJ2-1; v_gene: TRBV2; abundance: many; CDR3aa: CASSPGTVHNEQFF; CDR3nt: TGTGCCAGCAGCCCCGGGACAGTCCACAATGAGCAGTTCTTC
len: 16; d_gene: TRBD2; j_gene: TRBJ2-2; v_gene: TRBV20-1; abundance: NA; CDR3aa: CSAGTSGGANTGELFF; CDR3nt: TGCAGTGCAGGGACTAGCGGGGGGGCGAACACCGGGGAGCTGTTTTTT
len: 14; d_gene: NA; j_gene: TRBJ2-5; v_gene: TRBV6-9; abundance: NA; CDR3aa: CASSYGLAKETQYF; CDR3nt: TGTGCCAGCAGTTACGGCCTAGCAAAAGAGACCCAGTACTTC
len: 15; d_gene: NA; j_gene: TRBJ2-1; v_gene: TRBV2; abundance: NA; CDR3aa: CASSGGLSTYNEQFF; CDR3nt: TGTGCCAGCAGTGGTGGACTTTCGACCTACAATGAGCAGTTCTTC
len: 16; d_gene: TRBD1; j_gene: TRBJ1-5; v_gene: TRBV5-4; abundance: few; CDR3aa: CASSSGPGQGDQPQHF; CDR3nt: TGTGCCAGCAGCTCGGGGCCGGGACAGGGGGATCAGCCCCAGCATTTT
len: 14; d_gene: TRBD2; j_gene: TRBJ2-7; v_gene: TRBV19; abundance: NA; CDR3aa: CAVRTSGYPYEQYF; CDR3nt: TGTGCCGTTAGGACTAGCGGGTATCCCTACGAGCAGTACTTC
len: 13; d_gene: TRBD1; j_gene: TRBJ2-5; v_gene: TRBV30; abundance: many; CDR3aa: CAWGTGGRETQYF; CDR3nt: TGTGCCTGGGGAACAGGGGGTAGGGAGACCCAGTACTTC
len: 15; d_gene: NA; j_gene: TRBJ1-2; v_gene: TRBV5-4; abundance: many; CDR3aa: CASSLGAQRDYGYTF; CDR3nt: TGTGCCAGCAGCTTGGGAGCCCAAAGGGACTATGGCTACACCTTC
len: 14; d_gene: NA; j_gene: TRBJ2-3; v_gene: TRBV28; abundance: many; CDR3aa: CASSPSTRTDTQYF; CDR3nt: TGTGCCAGCAGTCCCTCGACTAGGACAGATACGCAGTATTTT
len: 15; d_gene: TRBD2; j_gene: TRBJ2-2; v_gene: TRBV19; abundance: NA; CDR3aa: CASAKLAGVTGELFF; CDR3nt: TGTGCCAGTGCCAAACTAGCGGGAGTAACCGGGGAGCTGTTTTTT
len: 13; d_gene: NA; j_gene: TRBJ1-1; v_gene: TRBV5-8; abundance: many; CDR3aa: CASRNGGNTEAFF; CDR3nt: TGTGCCAGCAGGAATGGGGGGAACACTGAAGCTTTCTTT
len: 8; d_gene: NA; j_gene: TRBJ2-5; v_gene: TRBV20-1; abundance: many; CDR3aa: CSASRGYF; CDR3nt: TGCAGTGCTAGTCGGGGGTACTTC